This T cell receptor beta chain was captured by sequencing in a study of identical twins. Healthy Caucasian individuals made up all the donors. The ends were cut back, 3 bases at V and 0 bases at J, with 14 bases in the middle. The CDR3 is 16 residues long. CDR1 is SGHAT and CDR2 is FQNNGV in the germline V gene. The cDNA had a unique molecular identifier and a template-switch universal primer site. TCRdb processed the 5' RACE reads anew with MiXCR; each CDR3 protein has one entry. The sample carries a few hundred thousand distinct CDR3 sequences, 7.5% to 9.5% recorded once. Whole-study results and caveats: Weaker excess twin sharing was observed in beta out-of-frame sequences.

This clonotype appeared a few times. The antigen is unknown. The sample was also reused in another study, on yellow fever vaccine responses in identical twins.

Material: CD8+ T cells sorted from blood. The TCR originated in a woman aged 18-29 years in good health. The V gene is TRBV11-2, the J gene TRBJ2-5; no clear D. CDR3 DNA: TGTGCCAGCAGCTTGAGGTGGACGGAATACCAAGAGACCCAGTACTTC. Translation: CASSLRWTEYQETQYF.